The 27 T cell receptor beta chains below all came from one sample that was sequenced in a study of blood T cell repertoires in COVID-19. The data were produced by immunoSEQ multiplex PCR, yet TCRdb's version contains in-frame clones alone and is incomplete. The table lists some 80,000 clones, around nine tenths of them singletons. The sequenced sample was peripheral blood. The receptors here all came from a man over 45 with active or convalescent COVID-19.

V and J are TRBV24-1 and TRBJ2-5; 8 nucleotides align to TRBD1. Trimming at V came to 4 bases and at J to 5 bases, leaving 8 bases not matched to a gene. CDR3 length: 15 amino acids. The germline CDR1 and CDR2 sequences are KGHDR and SFDVKD. The CDR3 sequence: CATSDMTRGHETQYF. CDR3 coding DNA: TGTGCCACCAGTGACATGACCAGGGGGCATGAGACCCAGTACTTC.

The V call is TRBV4-2, the J call TRBJ2-2; 12 nucleotides agree with TRBD2. After removal of 1 base from V and 9 bases from J, the junction contained 3 bases not matched to a gene. In germline, CDR1 is LGHNA, CDR2 YNFKEQ. CDR3 length equals 15 residues. The CDR3 is CASSQGTSGDRELFF. DNA of the CDR3: TGTGCCAGCAGCCAAGGGACTAGCGGGGATCGGGAGCTGTTTTTT.

The chain joins TRBV19 to TRBJ2-2; D is undetermined. V lost 3 bases and J lost 7, with 9 bases in between. The length of the CDR3 is 13 residues. Germline lookup yields CDR1 LNHDA and CDR2 SQIVND (reference sequence). CDR3 bases: TGTGCCAGTAGTATTGGGCCAATCGGGGAGCTGTTTTTT. Translating it yields CASSIGPIGELFF.

The chain uses TRBV5-6 and TRBJ1-1; D is unclear. The germline V and J ends were trimmed by 0 bases and 1 base, with 7 bases remaining between them. The CDR3 has 14 amino acids. Germline V lookup: CDR1 SGHDT, CDR2 YYEEEE. The CDR3 loop is CASSLAPGNTEAFF. The CDR3 nucleotides are TGTGCCAGCAGCTTGGCCCCGGGGAACACTGAAGCTTTCTTT.

J is TRBJ1-4 and V is TRBV27, with 7 nucleotides matching TRBD1. The CDR3 has 16 amino acids. Trimming cost V 2 bases and J 4 bases; bases outside gene matches: 7. Germline assignment: CDR1 MNHEY and CDR2 SMNVEV (reference sequence). The CDR3 loop reads CASSLKGTAYNEKLFF. CDR3 in DNA: TGTGCCAGCAGTTTAAAGGGGACAGCTTATAATGAAAAACTGTTTTTT.

CDR3 protein: CASSLSLEAYNEQFF. DNA for the CDR3: TGTGCCAGCAGCTTATCACTGGAGGCATACAATGAGCAGTTCTTC. This chain links TRBV7-2 with TRBJ2-1; TRBD2 is a possible D gene (5 bases). Germline CDR1 and CDR2: SGHTA and FQGNSA. The CDR3 spans 15 residues. V was clipped by 2 bases and J by 4 bases, with 12 bases between them.

This sequence joins TRBV3-1 (or the pseudogene TRBV3-2) and TRBJ1-3; perhaps TRBD1 as D (5 bases). Between the trimmed V and J ends, which lost 0 bases and 0 bases, there was a span of 9 bases. Per germline, CDR1 LGHDT and CDR2 YNNKEL (reference sequence). The CDR3 spans 16 residues. CDR3 nucleotides: TGTGCCAGCAGCCAAGATTTGGGGGGCTCTGGAAACACCATATATTTT. Translating it yields CASSQDLGGSGNTIYF.

V is TRBV27 and J is TRBJ2-3, with TRBD2 matching 15 bases. The CDR3 has 18 residues. J lost 2 bases, V lost 6 bases, and 9 bases had no gene match. Looked up from germline, CDR1 is MNHEY and CDR2 is SMNVEV (reference sequence). The CDR3 protein is CASSSPGLAGGFTDTQYF. CDR3 nucleotide sequence: TGTGCCAGCAGCTCCCCGGGACTAGCGGGGGGATTCACAGATACGCAGTATTTT.

This chain connects TRBV4-1 to TRBJ2-7; 11 bases align to TRBD2. CDR1 is MGHRA and CDR2 is YSYEKL in the germline V gene. The V gene end was trimmed by 2 bases and the J gene end by 5 bases; junction bases not matched to a gene: 8. The CDR3 extends over 16 amino acids. CDR3 loop: CASSQLAGGPRNEQYF. In DNA, the CDR3 is TGCGCCAGCAGCCAACTAGCGGGGGGCCCTAGGAACGAGCAGTACTTC.

This clone was counted between two and nine times. The J gene is TRBJ1-3, the V gene TRBV11-2; TRBD1 aligns across 8 bases. Germline CDR1 SGHAT, CDR2 FQNNGV. V was pared by 4 bases and J by 4 bases, with 12 bases of the junction left unmatched. The CDR3 spans 17 residues. CDR3: CASSSRGQGGLGNTIYF. CDR3 coding DNA: TGTGCCAGCAGCTCCCGAGGACAGGGCGGATTAGGAAACACCATATATTTT.

This chain connects TRBV24-1 to TRBJ1-6; 9 bases agree with TRBD1. This CDR3 spans 15 amino acids. The V segment lost 7 bases and the J segment 7 bases; nucleotides outside the gene matches: 7. Germline values: CDR1 KGHDR, CDR2 SFDVKD. DNA for the CDR3: TGTGCCACCAGCACCGGGACAGGGAAAAATTCACCCCTCCACTTT. Residues: CATSTGTGKNSPLHF.

CDR3 DNA: TGTGCCAGCAGCTTAGTGGGGGGCAGGGGGCTATATGAAGCTTTCTTT. It yields the protein CASSLVGGRGLYEAFF. V usage is TRBV7-2 and J usage is TRBJ1-1; 8 bases map to TRBD1. Trimming at V came to 1 base and at J to 7 bases, leaving 11 bases not matched to a gene. CDR3 size: 16 residues. Germline CDR1 SGHTA, CDR2 FQGNSA.

This clone was detected a few times. This chain links TRBV9 with TRBJ1-1; the D gene is possibly TRBD1 (5 bases). The length of the CDR3 is 14 residues. CDR1 and CDR2 from the germline V gene are SGDLS and YYNGEE. V shed 2 bases and J shed 3 bases, with 11 bases lying between them. In DNA form, the CDR3 reads TGTGCCAGCAGCGTGAGGTTAGGGGACACTGAAGCTTTCTTT. This encodes CASSVRLGDTEAFF.

The V call is TRBV28, the J call TRBJ2-7, with D unresolved. V lost 1 base to trimming and J lost 4 bases, with 5 bases between them. CDR1 MDHEN and CDR2 SYDVKM come from the germline V gene. There are 12 residues in the CDR3. The CDR3 region is CASSLSGYEQYF. The CDR3 coding sequence is TGTGCCAGCAGTTTATCCGGGTACGAGCAGTACTTC.

The chain uses TRBV3-1 (or the pseudogene TRBV3-2) and TRBJ1-4, with D perhaps matching TRBD1 (5 bases). This CDR3 contains 15 residues. In germline, CDR1 is LGHDT, CDR2 YNNKEL (reference sequence). V lost 1 base to trimming and J lost 4 bases, with 10 bases between them. DNA of the CDR3: TGTGCCAGCAGCCAAGTCTTCGGGGGTAATGAAAAACTGTTTTTT. This gives the protein CASSQVFGGNEKLFF.

V and J are TRBV10-3 and TRBJ1-5, with D perhaps TRBD1 (5 bases). This CDR3 contains 15 residues. Trimming removed 5 bases from V and 4 bases from J, with 15 bases in between. Germline assignment: CDR1 ENHRY and CDR2 SYGVKD. The CDR3 DNA reads TGTGCCATCAGTCTGGGTGGCGGGGCGAATCAGCCCCAGCATTTT. Translation: CAISLGGGANQPQHF.

The V and J genes are TRBV18 and TRBJ2-7, with 12 bases fitting TRBD1. Germline V gene lookup returns CDR1 KGHSH and CDR2 LQKENI. The CDR3 is made up of 15 amino acids. Unmatched junction bases numbered 5, after V lost 6 bases and J lost 2 bases. The CDR3 here is CASSRGTGGPYEQYV. CDR3 DNA sequence: TGTGCCAGCTCCCGAGGGACAGGGGGCCCCTACGAGCAGTACGTC.

The chain uses TRBV2 and TRBJ2-3; tentative D call: TRBD1 (6 bases). V was trimmed by 3 bases and J by 2 bases, leaving 18 bases between them. Germline CDR1 SNHLY, CDR2 FYNNEI. The CDR3 is 17 amino acids. CDR3 sequence (DNA): TGTGCCAGCAGTGACCCCGGGACACTCAGGCACACAGATACGCAGTATTTT. Its protein is CASSDPGTLRHTDTQYF.

This clone was found a few times. The chain recombines TRBV11-2 with TRBJ2-5; D gene uncertain. The V and J ends lost 0 bases and 8 bases respectively, with 10 bases between them. This CDR3 contains 13 residues. Germline V gene lookup returns CDR1 SGHAT and CDR2 FQNNGV. The CDR3 nucleotides read TGTGCCAGCAGCTTAGATCCCCCAGGAACCCAGTACTTC. Amino acid sequence: CASSLDPPGTQYF.

Only one count was recorded for this clone. This chain uses TRBV5-1 with TRBJ1-2; possible D gene TRBD1, 5 bases. The V gene lost 0 bases and the J gene lost 4 bases, with 13 bases spanning the gap. The CDR3 consists of 15 residues. Germline lookup yields CDR1 SGHRS and CDR2 YFSETQ. The CDR3 region is CASSLVGGESYGYTF. The DNA for the CDR3 is TGCGCCAGCAGCTTGGTCGGGGGAGAGAGCTATGGCTACACCTTC. The full variable domain, completed using reference TRBV5-1 and TRBJ1-2, is KAGVTQTPRYLIKTRGQQVTLSCSPISGHRSVSWYQQTPGQGLQFLFEYFSETQRNKGNFPGRFSGRQFSNSRSEMNVSTLELGDSALYLCASSLVGGESYGYTFGSGTRLTVV.

J is TRBJ1-5 and V is TRBV19; TRBD1 agrees at 7 bases. CDR3 length equals 15 residues. The germline V gene has CDR1 LNHDA and CDR2 SQIVND (reference sequence). V was clipped by 1 base and J by 2 bases; unmatched bases: 2. The CDR3 coding sequence is TGTGCCAGTAGTATAGGCACAGGGGGCAATCAGCCCCAGCATTTT. It translates to CASSIGTGGNQPQHF.

The chain couples TRBV6-5 to TRBJ2-2; D remains ambiguous. Trimming removed 6 bases from V and 0 bases from J, with 11 bases in between. The CDR3 totals 15 residues. The germline V gene has CDR1 MNHEY and CDR2 SVGAGI. The CDR3: CASRNNLANTGELFF. CDR3 nucleotide sequence: TGTGCCAGCAGGAACAACCTCGCGAACACCGGGGAGCTGTTTTTT.

The chain uses TRBV4-1 and TRBJ2-2; the match to TRBD1 covers 7 bases. Germline CDR1 and CDR2: MGHRA and YSYEKL. This CDR3 has 15 residues. Germline trimming cut 4 bases from V and 0 bases from J; bases unmatched to any gene: 2. The CDR3: CASSLTGANTGELFF. The CDR3 nucleotides are TGCGCCAGCAGCCTAACAGGGGCGAACACCGGGGAGCTGTTTTTT.

The chain links TRBV15 to TRBJ1-1; 8 bases line up with TRBD1. This CDR3 spans 16 amino acids. Unmatched junction bases numbered 9, after V lost 5 bases and J lost 1 base. Germline CDR1 reads LNHNV; CDR2 reads YYDKDF (reference sequence). CDR3 in amino acids: CATSGAEGQGNTEAFF. In DNA, the CDR3 is TGTGCCACCAGCGGTGCCGAAGGACAGGGGAACACTGAAGCTTTCTTT.

V is TRBV18 and J is TRBJ1-3; tentatively, D is TRBD1 (6 bases). The CDR3 runs to 15 residues. The germline V gene encodes CDR1 KGHSH and CDR2 LQKENI. V was clipped by 3 bases and J by 0 bases, with 9 bases between them. The CDR3 here is CASSPVQGSGNTIYF. For the CDR3, the DNA is TGTGCCAGCTCACCGGTACAGGGCTCTGGAAACACCATATATTTT.

This clone was seen once. The rearrangement uses TRBV7-8 and TRBJ1-4; no clear D gene. Germline CDR1 is SGHVS and CDR2 is FQNEAQ. With 1 base removed from V and 8 bases from J, the gap between germline ends came to 8 bases. There are 13 residues in the CDR3. CDR3 coding DNA: TGTGCCAGCAGCTTAGACCGTCGGGAAAAACTGTTTTTT. Translating gives CASSLDRREKLFF.

This sequence joins TRBV6-5 and TRBJ1-2, with D perhaps matching TRBD1 (6 bases). The CDR3 sequence is 12 residues long. The germline V gene has CDR1 MNHEY and CDR2 SVGAGI. The germline V and J ends were trimmed by 1 base and 8 bases, with 8 bases remaining between them. The CDR3 reads CASSYLTGGYTF. As DNA, the CDR3 is TGTGCCAGCAGTTACTTAACAGGGGGCTACACCTTC.